This T cell receptor (beta chain) derives from a study of T cells in Graves' hyperthyroidism and ophthalmopathy. Researchers amplified the TCR beta CDR3 regions from RNA transcripts. In the first-round RT-PCR of the TCR CDR3, the HTBI primer set was used. From the multiplex PCR reads, TCRdb called clonotypes with MiXCR, one entry per CDR3 protein. The table has under 450,000 distinct CDR3 sequences, 15% to 19% seen once. This CDR3 spans 14 amino acids. Germline loops: CDR1 MNHEY, CDR2 SMNVEV (reference sequence). With 8 bases clipped from V and 1 base from J, the junction kept 4 bases outside the gene matches. This clonotype has ten or more counts. The study defined stable Graves' hyperthyroidism as no ophthalmopathy progression within 18 months. It was uncontrolled infection, other autoimmune disease, pregnancy or lactation that excluded patients.

This chain links TRBV27 with TRBJ2-2, with TRBD2 identical over 7 bases. Sequences were obtained from blood. This TCR was sampled from a woman between 18 and 29 years old with Graves' hyperthyroidism. CDR3 coding DNA: TGTGCCAGCTGGGTAGCGGGGAACACCGGGGAGCTGTTTTTT. This gives the protein CASWVAGNTGELFF.